This TCR beta chain was sequenced for a study of blood T cell repertoires in COVID-19. As for the study in general: Some COVID-19 samples were acute and others convalescent; all came from the United States, Italy and Spain.

The assay was immunoSEQ multiplex PCR, and TCRdb's table has in-frame clones only and misses some. The sample records 150,000 to 200,000 clones, approximately 80% being singletons. The length of the CDR3 is 16 residues. V shed 3 bases and J 6 bases; nucleotides not matched to a gene: 5. Per the germline V gene, CDR1 is SEHNR and CDR2 is FQNEAQ (reference sequence). The table lists this clone with a few counts. Enrolled through a virtual design, the participants were between about 18 and 100 years of age and came from 24 US areas. Participants were placed into cohorts based on the clinical history they reported. Cohort 3 recovered donors had two negative PCRs, clearance, or symptom resolution.

The chain uses TRBV7-9 and TRBJ2-1; TRBD2 aligns across 13 bases. What was sequenced was PBMCs or T cells enriched from blood (not recorded which). The clonotype was recovered from a woman between 50 and 59 years old who had recovered from COVID-19. CDR3 sequence reads: CASSFRTSGRRNEQFF. CDR3 nucleotides: TGTGCCAGCAGCTTCCGGACTAGCGGGAGACGCAATGAGCAGTTCTTC.